What follows are 29 T cell receptor beta chains derived from one specimen sequenced in a study of blood T cells in healthy people across ages. With a J-beta primer mix and a sample-barcoded 5' primer, a second PCR ran roughly 7 to 11 cycles. TCRdb used MiXCR to reprocess the 5' RACE reads, holding one entry per CDR3 protein. This sample has 500,000 to 600,000 distinct CDR3 sequences, with approximately 27% found just once. Sample: blood. These receptors all come from a woman in her 70s in good health.

There are a few counts of this clonotype. This rearrangement joins TRBV2 to TRBJ1-1; D is perhaps TRBD1 (5 bases). Germline CDR1 reads SNHLY; CDR2 reads FYNNEI. This CDR3 region has 13 residues. V was trimmed by 10 bases and J by 5 bases, leaving 17 bases between them. The CDR3 DNA follows: TGTGCCACCGGGGCCGAAACGCGGACTGAAGCTTTCTTT. Protein product: CATGAETRTEAFF.

To note about this clonotype: Its ends do not fully match the called genes, so a read error is possible. The rearrangement links TRBV11-2 to TRBJ2-1; TRBD2 agrees at 10 bases. Germline lookup yields CDR1 SGHAT and CDR2 FQNNGV. This CDR3 is 16 amino acids long. The CDR3 coding sequence is TGTGCCAGCAGCTTAAGCGGGGGGGCCGCTCGGAATGAGCAATTCTTC. Translated: CASSLSGGAARNEQFF.

The table lists this clonotype with a few counts. CDR3: CASSLGSGSYNEQFF. The CDR3 region has the DNA TGTGCCAGCAGCTTAGGTTCGGGGTCCTACAATGAGCAGTTCTTC. The chain employs TRBV7-9 and TRBJ2-1, with D possibly being TRBD2 (5 bases). V lost 1 base and J 1 base, leaving 8 bases between the germline ends. This CDR3 has 15 residues. Germline-derived CDR1 and CDR2 are SEHNR and FQNEAQ (reference sequence).

The chain links TRBV6-2 or TRBV6-3 to TRBJ2-7; perhaps D is TRBD1 or TRBD2 (5 bases each). The CDR3 has 14 residues. The germline CDR1 and CDR2 sequences are MNHEY and SVGEGT. Trimming shortened V by 6 bases and J by 9 bases, and 21 bases separated the two germline ends. The CDR3 region has the DNA TGTGCCAGCAGGGGACCTTCTCTTTTTCTGACGCAGTACTTC. Protein: CASRGPSLFLTQYF.

This clonotype has only a few counts. This chain connects TRBV20-1 to TRBJ1-1; weak D call: TRBD1 (5 bases). V was cut by 5 bases and J by 3 bases, with 16 bases left in between. The CDR3 is made up of 14 amino acids. Germline CDR1 is DFQATT and CDR2 is SNEGSKA (reference sequence). The chain's CDR3 is CSAVGARRDTEAFF. CDR3 nucleotide sequence: TGCAGTGCTGTAGGCGCGCGCAGGGACACTGAAGCTTTCTTT.

V and J are TRBV30 and TRBJ2-3; TRBD1 might be the D (5 bases). V lost 4 bases, J lost 0 bases, and 11 bases lay in between. This CDR3 region has 14 residues. The V gene's germline CDR1 is GTSNPN and CDR2 SVGIG (reference sequence). The CDR3 here is CAWNGARSTDTQYF. CDR3 in DNA: TGTGCCTGGAATGGGGCTAGGAGCACAGATACGCAGTATTTT.

There are a few counts of this clonotype. V and J are TRBV7-8 and TRBJ1-2; 7 positions match TRBD1. Germline trimming cut 5 bases from V and 1 base from J; bases unmatched to any gene: 7. CDR1 SGHVS and CDR2 FQNEAQ come from the germline V gene. The CDR3 totals 15 residues. The CDR3 DNA follows: TGTGCCAGCAGCCCCGGACAGGCGGTTAACTATGGCTACACCTTC. This encodes CASSPGQAVNYGYTF.

In this sample, this clonotype turned up a few times. The chain joins TRBV7-6 to TRBJ2-3; the D gene is possibly TRBD2 (5 bases). Germline CDR1 is SGHVS and CDR2 is FNYEAQ. Trimming removed 5 bases at V and 3 bases at J, with 15 bases between. There are 15 residues in the CDR3. CDR3 sequence: CASSGRRAGTDTQYF. The DNA of the CDR3 is TGTGCCAGCAGCGGGCGTCGCGCGGGTACAGATACGCAGTATTTT.

This clonotype has a handful of counts. The chain joins TRBV25-1 to TRBJ2-5; D unresolved. The J call is in doubt because the DNA end fits TRBJ2-7 better. The germline gives CDR1 MGHDK, CDR2 SYGVNS. The CDR3 loop spans 11 amino acids. CDR3 in amino acids: CASSGRVEQYF. The CDR3 DNA reads TGTGCCAGCAGTGGACGAGTCGAGCAGTACTTC.

This clonotype was found a few times. V and J are TRBV20-1 and TRBJ1-2; 7 bases map to TRBD1. The germline V gene has CDR1 DFQATT and CDR2 SNEGSKA (reference sequence). The CDR3 consists of 15 residues. V lost 2 bases to trimming and J lost 2 bases; unmatched junction nucleotides: 8. As DNA, the CDR3 is TGCAGTGCTAGACCCGACAGGGCGAAGAACTATGGCTACACCTTC. Its protein product is CSARPDRAKNYGYTF.

A word on this clonotype: Its ends do not fully match the called genes, so a read error is possible. This chain uses TRBV20-1 with TRBJ2-7, with 12 bases aligning to TRBD2. Germline CDR1 is DFQATT and CDR2 is SNEGSKA (reference sequence). The length of the CDR3 is 14 residues. CDR3 protein: CSARTSGGLYGQYF. For the CDR3, the DNA is TGCAGTGCTAGGACTAGCGGGGGACTCTACGGGCAGTACTTC.

The rearrangement uses TRBV6-1 and TRBJ2-5; no clear D. The CDR3 length is 14 residues. Trimming stripped 3 bases from V and 5 bases from J, with 13 bases between. CDR1 MNHNS and CDR2 SASEGT come from the germline V gene. CDR3 nucleotide sequence: TGTGCCAGCAGTGATTCTGTGGGATGGGAGACCCAGTACTTC. It specifies CASSDSVGWETQYF.

The chain joins TRBV5-1 to TRBJ2-5; D tentatively fits TRBD1 or TRBD2 (5 bases each). The germline V gene has CDR1 SGHRS and CDR2 YFSETQ. V lost 3 bases to trimming and J lost 2 bases, with 17 bases between them. The CDR3 loop spans 16 amino acids. The CDR3 reads CASSSRHRDAQETQYF. The CDR3 DNA reads as TGCGCCAGCAGCTCAAGGCACCGGGACGCACAAGAGACCCAGTACTTC.

As for this clonotype: One end of the junction fails to match germline, which may point to a read error. This chain connects TRBV20-1 to TRBJ1-2; D perhaps matches TRBD1 (5 bases). Germline V lookup: CDR1 DFQATT, CDR2 SNEGSKA (reference sequence). The CDR3 runs 14 residues. The CDR3 DNA reads TGCAGTGCGAACCGGGACGGGGATATACTTGGCTACGCCTTC. It specifies CSANRDGDILGYAF.

Only a few counts were recorded for this clonotype. The chain uses TRBV4-1 and TRBJ1-4; D is uncertain. CDR1 is MGHRA, CDR2 YSYEKL, per germline. This CDR3 is 16 amino acids long. Trimming removed 4 bases from V and 0 bases from J, with 12 bases in between. In nucleotides, the CDR3 is TGCGCCAGCAGCCCCAGACGAACCACAACTAATGAAAAACTGTTTTTT. Its protein product is CASSPRRTTTNEKLFF.

The V and J genes are TRBV7-9 and TRBJ1-2, with TRBD1 as a possible D gene (5 bases). This CDR3 is 13 amino acids long. Trimming shortened V by 2 bases and J by 7 bases, and 11 bases separated the two germline ends. CDR1 and CDR2 from the germline V gene are SEHNR and FQNEAQ (reference sequence). The CDR3 DNA follows: TGTGCCAGCAGCTTACCGGCAGGGTCTGGCTACACCTTC. This codes for CASSLPAGSGYTF.

V is TRBV3-1 and J is TRBJ2-5; 7 bases match TRBD2. The J call is in doubt because the DNA end fits TRBJ2-7 better. The length of the CDR3 is 14 residues. Germline CDR1 and CDR2: LGHDT and YNNKEL (reference sequence). CDR3 in amino acids: CASSLQRGSYEQYF. CDR3 bases: TGTGCCAGCAGCCTCCAGCGGGGTAGCTACGAGCAGTACTTC.

The chain couples TRBV6-1 to TRBJ1-1; a possible D gene is TRBD1 (6 bases). Trimming stripped 7 bases from V and 0 bases from J, with 12 bases between. The CDR3 contains 14 residues. CDR1 is MNHNS and CDR2 is SASEGT in the germline V gene. The CDR3 reads CASIHRDMNTEAFF. The DNA of the CDR3 is TGTGCCAGCATCCACCGGGACATGAACACTGAAGCTTTCTTT.

To note about this clonotype: Sequence at one end of the junction differs from germline and may be a read error. The genes are TRBV14 and TRBJ2-5, with 11 bases aligning to TRBD1. CDR1 is SGHDN and CDR2 is FVKESK in the germline V gene. The CDR3 sequence is 13 residues long. The CDR3 reads CASSQEGQGAGFF. CDR3 coding DNA: TGTGCCAGCAGCCAAGAAGGACAGGGGGCTGGGTTCTTC. The full variable domain, its missing parts supplied by reference TRBV14 and TRBJ2-5, is EAGVTQFPSHSVIEKGQTVTLRCDPISGHDNLYWYRRVMGKEIKFLLHFVKESKQDESGMPNNRFLAERTGGTYSTLKVQPAELEDSGVYFCASSQEGQGAGFFGPGTRLLVL.

This clonotype came up a few times. The V call is TRBV7-2, the J call TRBJ2-5; TRBD1 is a possible D gene (6 bases). In germline, CDR1 is SGHTA, CDR2 FQGNSA. The CDR3 is 13 amino acids. The V gene lost 2 bases and the J gene lost 7 bases, with 11 bases spanning the gap. The CDR3 region is CASSLIQGGTQYF. The CDR3 coding sequence is TGTGCCAGCAGCTTAATCCAAGGGGGGACCCAGTACTTC.

This clonotype was recorded a few times. The gene calls are TRBV2 and TRBJ1-4; D possibly corresponds to TRBD1 (6 bases). The V gene's germline CDR1 is SNHLY and CDR2 FYNNEI. The CDR3 covers 16 residues. Trimming cost V 4 bases and J 0 bases, with 12 bases left between them. CDR3 DNA: TGTGCCAGCAGTGTAGGACAGACCTCAACTAATGAAAAACTGTTTTTT. Amino acids: CASSVGQTSTNEKLFF.

Only a few counts were recorded for this clonotype. This chain links TRBV5-1 with TRBJ2-1; 9 bases match TRBD1. Germline loops: CDR1 SGHRS, CDR2 YFSETQ. The V gene end was trimmed by 3 bases and the J gene end by 4 bases; junction bases not matched to a gene: 5. The CDR3 spans 15 residues. The CDR3 bases are TGCGCCAGCAGCTCAACAGGGGGCGGATACAATGAGCAGTTCTTC. Encoded protein: CASSSTGGGYNEQFF. Variable domain in full (rest from reference TRBV5-1 and TRBJ2-1): KAGVTQTPRYLIKTRGQQVTLSCSPISGHRSVSWYQQTPGQGLQFLFEYFSETQRNKGNFPGRFSGRQFSNSRSEMNVSTLELGDSALYLCASSSTGGGYNEQFFGPGTRLTVL.

The chain couples TRBV20-1 to TRBJ1-3, with 9 bases that match TRBD1. V was clipped by 5 bases and J by 7 bases; unmatched bases: 9. Germline CDR1 and CDR2: DFQATT and SNEGSKA (reference sequence). The CDR3 spans 14 residues. CDR3 protein: CSAHRPGTGNTIYF. In nucleotides, the CDR3 is TGCAGTGCTCACCGTCCCGGGACAGGGAACACCATATATTTT.

This chain links TRBV19 with TRBJ2-5; the match to TRBD2 covers 7 bases. V was clipped by 4 bases and J by 7 bases; unmatched bases: 12. The CDR3 runs 15 residues. Per germline, CDR1 LNHDA and CDR2 SQIVND (reference sequence). CDR3 bases: TGTGCCAGTAGTAGGGCAGGACCTAGGGAGGGGACCCAGTACTTC. This sequence encodes CASSRAGPREGTQYF.

The rearrangement links TRBV4-3 to TRBJ2-1, with 8 bases aligning to TRBD2. This CDR3 spans 19 amino acids. Looked up from germline, CDR1 is LGHNA and CDR2 is YSLEER. V lost 6 bases to trimming and J lost 1 base; unmatched junction nucleotides: 17. This chain's CDR3 is CASSPYATASGFSYNEQFF. The CDR3 DNA reads TGCGCCAGCAGTCCGTACGCTACCGCTAGCGGGTTTTCCTACAATGAGCAGTTCTTC.

Remarks on this clonotype: Germline is not matched at one junction end, which may reflect a read error. The chain employs TRBV7-7 and TRBJ2-3; D may be TRBD1 or TRBD2 (5 bases each). Germline V CDR1 and CDR2: SSHAT, FNYEAQ (reference sequence). The CDR3 consists of 21 residues. The CDR3 loop is CASRLTATHPPGTYLPDTQYF. For the CDR3, the DNA is TGTGCTAGCAGACTCACGGCCACTCACCCTCCGGGGACCTACCTACCGGATACGCAGTATTTT.

The chain carries TRBV7-9 and TRBJ2-2; no firm D call. The germline V gene encodes CDR1 SEHNR and CDR2 FQNEAQ (reference sequence). Trimming took off 4 bases at V and 7 bases at J, with 10 bases between the two ends. The length of the CDR3 is 13 residues. The CDR3 DNA sequence: TGTGCCAGCAGCTCCCAAGAAGGCGGGGAGCTGTTTTTT. Protein: CASSSQEGGELFF.

The rearrangement uses TRBV5-5 and TRBJ1-2; perhaps TRBD1 as D (5 bases). V dropped 0 bases and J dropped 2 bases, with 14 bases sitting between them. Germline V gene data show CDR1 as SGHKS and CDR2 as YYEKEE (reference sequence). The CDR3 contains 16 residues. In nucleotides, the CDR3 is TGTGCCAGCAGCTTGGGGATGGGGCTGGCCAACTATGGCTACACCTTC. Amino acid sequence: CASSLGMGLANYGYTF.

This clonotype turned up a few times. This sequence joins TRBV9 and TRBJ2-1; tentatively, D is TRBD2 (7 bases). The length of the CDR3 is 16 residues. Between the trimmed V and J ends, which lost 4 bases and 8 bases, there was a span of 22 bases. Germline lookup yields CDR1 SGDLS and CDR2 YYNGEE. This CDR3 reads CASSPLGGAGYDEQFF. DNA for the CDR3: TGTGCCAGCAGCCCTTTGGGGGGGGCCGGTTACGATGAGCAGTTCTTC.